Below, one T cell receptor beta chain is given with its context. Profiling relied on immunoSEQ multiplex PCR, and the TCRdb table lists in-frame clones only, not all of them. The repertoire includes about 56,000 clones, roughly 90% of them detected once, and around 20% sits in the top ten. The entry originates in a study of blood T cell repertoires in COVID-19. About the research overall: Sites across the United States, Italy and Spain contributed samples from acute and convalescent COVID-19. PBMCs, B-cell-depleted T cells, or T cells were the source of the cDNA or gDNA that made up the material.

Between the trimmed V and J ends, which lost 2 bases and 5 bases, there was a span of 15 bases. The CDR3 has 15 residues. Germline CDR1 reads GTSNPN; CDR2 reads SVGIG (reference sequence). The rearrangement joins TRBV30 to TRBJ1-4, with D possibly TRBD1 on 5 matching bases. Specimen: peripheral blood. This clonotype was obtained from a human donor in a cohort sampled during active COVID-19. CDR3 sequence: CAWSMGSGRNEKLFF. Here the CDR3 DNA reads TGTGCCTGGAGTATGGGGTCAGGGCGGAATGAAAAACTGTTTTTT.